The entry that follows covers one TCR beta chain sequence. The CDR3 contains 14 residues. Trimming cost V 4 bases and J 1 base; bases outside gene matches: 5. In germline, CDR1 is SGHDT, CDR2 YYEEEE. The authors' processing: Amplified reference gene primers provided the basis for estimating nucleated cell counts. TCRdb's copy holds only in-frame clones and misses some; the assay was immunoSEQ multiplex PCR. V and J calls and clone size come straight from that table; D and trimming were deduced from the DNA. The repertoire has 150,000 to 200,000 clones, approximately 80% of them found once; the top ten carry under 6.5%. This record belongs to a study of blood T cell repertoires in COVID-19.

The gene calls are TRBV5-6 and TRBJ2-7; 7 nucleotides line up with TRBD1. The origin of this receptor is a woman aged 55-70 years with acute COVID-19. Sequenced material: PBMCs or T cells enriched from blood (not recorded which). The CDR3 DNA is TGTGCCAGCAGCGTCCGGGACAGATCCTACGAGCAGTACGTC. Translated, it gives CASSVRDRSYEQYV.